Presented here are 4 T cell receptor beta chains from one specimen sequenced in a study of T cell repertoires in cytomegalovirus infection. What these receptors recognize is not known. One entry per CDR3 protein results from TCRdb running MiXCR on the reads. Of approximately 910,000 distinct CDR3 sequences listed, less than 40% are singletons. The sample was cultured CD8+ T cells from PBMCs, taken from culture after CMV antigen stimulation. These receptors came from a human donor in good health (CMV status not recorded). Some clones in this sample may be carry-over from other donors' samples.

The chain is built from TRBV6-6 and TRBJ2-3; D is uncertain. This CDR3 has 14 amino acids. Germline V lookup: CDR1 MNHNY, CDR2 SVGAGI (reference sequence). V lost 0 bases and J lost 5, with 9 bases in between. The CDR3 DNA reads as TGTGCCAGCAGTTACTCGGTAGTAGGAGATACGCAGTATTTT. As protein: CASSYSVVGDTQYF.

The CDR3 nucleotides are TGTGCCAGCAGTGAAGCGCAGAGAGGTGAAGCTTTCTTT. It encodes CASSEAQRGEAFF. This sequence joins TRBV2 and TRBJ1-1, with D uncertain. V was clipped by 0 bases and J by 7 bases, with 9 bases between them. CDR1 SNHLY and CDR2 FYNNEI come from the germline V gene. This CDR3 comprises 13 residues.

This clonotype was recorded at least ten times. V usage is TRBV6-5 and J usage is TRBJ2-2, with D possibly TRBD1 on 6 matching bases. Between the trimmed V and J ends, which lost 2 bases and 4 bases, there was a span of 14 bases. Germline CDR1 and CDR2: MNHEY and SVGAGI. The CDR3 is made up of 16 amino acids. CDR3 DNA sequence: TGTGCCAGCAGTTACGGTCTGGGGGCGGGCACCGGGGAGCTGTTTTTT. Its protein is CASSYGLGAGTGELFF.

The chain couples TRBV20-1 to TRBJ2-2; the D gene is possibly TRBD1 (5 bases). This CDR3 is 13 amino acids long. V was clipped by 0 bases and J by 4 bases, with 6 bases between them. CDR1 and CDR2 (germline): DFQATT, SNEGSKA (reference sequence). The DNA for the CDR3 is TGCAGTGCTAGAGACAGGGTCACCGGGGAGCTGTTTTTT. As protein: CSARDRVTGELFF.